Below are 8 T cell receptor beta chains sequenced from a single sample in a study of patients and donors after allogeneic stem cell transplantation. A single record per CDR3 protein comes from TCRdb applying MiXCR to the RT-PCR reads. The table shows under 200,000 distinct CDR3 sequences, with approximately 30% occurring only once. The sequencing sample was made of blood, either unsorted or a sorted T cell fraction (not recorded which). These receptors all stem from a human donor who was either an allogeneic HSCT recipient or a stem cell or donor lymphocyte infusion donor (not recorded which). It is not recorded whose cells these are; they may come from a transplant donor.

The V and J genes are TRBV7-2 and TRBJ2-1; 7 bases align to TRBD2. From germline, CDR1 is SGHTA and CDR2 FQGNSA. The V segment lost 0 bases and the J segment 7 bases; nucleotides outside the gene matches: 3. The CDR3 loop spans 14 amino acids. CDR3 nucleotide sequence: TGTGCCAGCAGCTTAGCGCAACTAGCGAATGAGCAGTTCTTC. It codes for CASSLAQLANEQFF.

This clonotype was picked up a small number of times. V and J are TRBV6-2 or TRBV6-3 and TRBJ2-2; D gene ambiguous. Between the trimmed V and J ends, which lost 8 bases and 6 bases, there was a span of 4 bases. The CDR3 has 10 amino acids. Germline V gives CDR1 MNHEY, CDR2 SVGEGT. For the CDR3, the DNA is TGTGCCAGCGGGTCCGGGGAGCTGTTTTTT. This sequence encodes CASGSGELFF.

The J gene is TRBJ2-1, the V gene TRBV3-1; no clear D. Trimming shortened V by 0 bases and J by 6 bases, and 6 bases separated the two germline ends. Germline V CDR1 and CDR2: LGHDT, YNNKEL (reference sequence). CDR3 length equals 13 residues. This chain's CDR3 is CASSQDSSNEQFF. The CDR3 nucleotides are TGTGCCAGCAGCCAAGATAGTAGCAATGAGCAGTTCTTC.

This clonotype was picked up many times. The junction differs from germline at one of its ends, possibly a read error. The genes are TRBV6-2 or TRBV6-3 and TRBJ1-1; D is possibly TRBD1 (6 bases). Germline-derived CDR1 and CDR2 are MNHEY and SVGEGT. This CDR3 region has 12 residues. CDR3 in DNA: TGTGCCAGCAGTTACGCCGGACAGTCGGGCACATTT. Its protein is CASSYAGQSGTF.

This clonotype was counted only a few times. V usage is TRBV29-1 and J usage is TRBJ2-7, with a weak D call TRBD2 (5 bases). V dropped 8 bases and J dropped 0 bases, with 17 bases sitting between them. The CDR3 is 14 residues long. Germline loops: CDR1 SQVTM, CDR2 ANQGSEA. CDR3 residues: CSIGGPQDSYEQYF. CDR3 in DNA: TGCAGCATTGGCGGGCCGCAGGACTCCTACGAGCAGTACTTC.

CDR3 amino acids: CSVPLEGRAYNEQFF. The CDR3 DNA is TGCAGCGTCCCTCTAGAGGGGAGAGCCTACAATGAGCAGTTCTTC. The chain links TRBV29-1 to TRBJ2-1; D assignment may be TRBD1 or TRBD2 (5 bases each). Trimming removed 6 bases at V and 2 bases at J, with 17 bases between. Germline V gene sequence: CDR1 SQVTM, CDR2 ANQGSEA. The CDR3 sequence is 15 residues long.

In its sample, this clonotype was seen a few times. Its ends do not fully match the called genes, so a read error is possible. This chain joins TRBV14 and TRBJ1-2, with no clear D. Germline-derived CDR1 and CDR2 are SGHDN and FVKESK. The CDR3 totals 13 residues. CDR3 nucleotides: TGTGCCAGCAGCCAAGATTTAGGCAGGCCCGGATACTTC. Translation: CASSQDLGRPGYF.

V gene TRBV7-2 combines with J gene TRBJ1-5; D is unresolved. The germline V gene has CDR1 SGHTA and CDR2 FQGNSA. The CDR3 runs to 17 residues. The germline V and J ends were trimmed by 2 bases and 0 bases, with 14 bases remaining between them. CDR3 nucleotide sequence: TGTGCCAGCAGCTTAAGTCTGGCGACCGGTAGCAATCAGCCCCAGCATTTT. As protein: CASSLSLATGSNQPQHF.